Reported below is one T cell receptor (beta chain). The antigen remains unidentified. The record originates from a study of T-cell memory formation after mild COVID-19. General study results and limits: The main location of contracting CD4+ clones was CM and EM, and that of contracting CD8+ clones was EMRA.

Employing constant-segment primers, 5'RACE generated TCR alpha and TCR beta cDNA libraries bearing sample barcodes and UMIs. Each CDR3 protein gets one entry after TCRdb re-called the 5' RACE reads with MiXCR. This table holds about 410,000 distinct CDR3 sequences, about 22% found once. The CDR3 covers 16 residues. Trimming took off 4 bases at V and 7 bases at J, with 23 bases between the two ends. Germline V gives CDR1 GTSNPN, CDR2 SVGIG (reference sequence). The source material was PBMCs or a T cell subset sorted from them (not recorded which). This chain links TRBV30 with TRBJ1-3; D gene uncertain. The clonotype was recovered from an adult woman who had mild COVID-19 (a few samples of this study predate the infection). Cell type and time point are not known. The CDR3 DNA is TGTGCCTGGAACCCGGGGAAAGTCTCCAGGTTGAACACCATATATTTT. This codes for CAWNPGKVSRLNTIYF.